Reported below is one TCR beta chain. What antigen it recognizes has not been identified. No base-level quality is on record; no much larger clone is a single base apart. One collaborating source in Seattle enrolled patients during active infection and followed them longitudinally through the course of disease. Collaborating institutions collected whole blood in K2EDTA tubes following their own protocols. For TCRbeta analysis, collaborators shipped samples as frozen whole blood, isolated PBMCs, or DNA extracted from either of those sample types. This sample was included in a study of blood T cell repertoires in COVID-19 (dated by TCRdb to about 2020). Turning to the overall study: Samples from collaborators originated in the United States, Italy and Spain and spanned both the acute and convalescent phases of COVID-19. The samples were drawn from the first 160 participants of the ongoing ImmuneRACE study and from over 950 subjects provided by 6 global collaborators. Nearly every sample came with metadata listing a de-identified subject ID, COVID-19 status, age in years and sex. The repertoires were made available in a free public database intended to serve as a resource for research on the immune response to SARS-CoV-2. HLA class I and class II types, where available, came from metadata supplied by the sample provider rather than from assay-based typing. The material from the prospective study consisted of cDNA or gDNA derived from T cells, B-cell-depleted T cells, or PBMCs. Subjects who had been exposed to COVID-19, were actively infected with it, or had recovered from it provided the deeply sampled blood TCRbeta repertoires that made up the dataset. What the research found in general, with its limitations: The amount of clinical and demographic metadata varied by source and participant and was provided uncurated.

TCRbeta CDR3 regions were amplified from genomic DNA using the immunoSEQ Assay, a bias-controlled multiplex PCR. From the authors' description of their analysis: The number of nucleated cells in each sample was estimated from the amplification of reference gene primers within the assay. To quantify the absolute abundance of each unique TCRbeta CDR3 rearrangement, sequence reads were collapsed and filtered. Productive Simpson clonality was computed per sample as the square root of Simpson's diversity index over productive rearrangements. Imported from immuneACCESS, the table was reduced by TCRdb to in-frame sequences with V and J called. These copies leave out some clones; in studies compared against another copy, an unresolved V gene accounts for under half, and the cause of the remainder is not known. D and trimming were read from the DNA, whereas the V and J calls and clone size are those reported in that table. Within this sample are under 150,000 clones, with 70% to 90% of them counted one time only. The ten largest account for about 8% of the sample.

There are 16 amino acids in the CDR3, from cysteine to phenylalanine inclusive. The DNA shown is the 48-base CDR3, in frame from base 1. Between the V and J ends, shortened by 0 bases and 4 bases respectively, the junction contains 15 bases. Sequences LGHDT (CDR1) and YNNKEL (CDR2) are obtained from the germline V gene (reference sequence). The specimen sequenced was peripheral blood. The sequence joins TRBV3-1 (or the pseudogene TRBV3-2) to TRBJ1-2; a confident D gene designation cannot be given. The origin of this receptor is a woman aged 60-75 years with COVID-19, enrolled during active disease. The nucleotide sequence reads TGTGCCAGCAGCCAAGATTTAGGGAGTCGATCCTATGGCTACACCTTC. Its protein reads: CASSQDLGSRSYGYTF.